These T cell receptor beta chains were read from a single sample in a study of shared clonotypes between healthy human individuals. Profiled with immunoSEQ multiplex PCR; TCRdb holds only in-frame clones, not every one. The sample includes about 2.4 million clones, approximately 93% of them seen just once. Sequenced input: naive CD4+ T cells from PBMCs. The source is a man between 18 and 35 years old in good health. Some clones in this sample may be carry-over from other donors' samples. CDR3s include the opening cysteine and the closing phenylalanine or tryptophan.

>TRBV29-1|TRBJ1-2
CSVERQGARGYTF
>TRBV5-1|TRBJ2-1
CASSLASASSYNEQFF
>TRBV5-6|TRBJ1-3
CASSFQLSGNTIYF
>TRBV10-2|TRBJ2-3
CASSAPVRAGGNTDTQYF
>TRBV2|TRBJ2-7
CASSELRGSYEQYF
>TRBV2|TRBJ2-3
CASSKAGADTQYF
>TRBV9|TRBJ2-1
CASSVGGGRRSYNEQFF
>TRBV19|TRBJ2-3
CASSALRPGSGTQYF
>TRBV6-5|TRBJ2-7
CASSSVGTGVYEQYF
>TRBV28|TRBJ2-1
CASSYRGRPAGSYNEQFF
>TRBV19|TRBJ2-7
CASSLTRTGLGNEQYF
>TRBV29-1|TRBJ2-4
CSVVDAGANIQYF
>TRBV6-5|TRBJ1-2
CASSFGRSIYGYTF
>TRBV6-5|TRBJ1-3
CASSYSKTGIGNTIYF
>TRBV7-2|TRBJ2-2
CASSLIAGGNTGELFF
>TRBV6-5|TRBJ2-7
CASSYDGTYEQYF
>TRBV5-5|TRBJ2-7
CASSLTGRADEQYF